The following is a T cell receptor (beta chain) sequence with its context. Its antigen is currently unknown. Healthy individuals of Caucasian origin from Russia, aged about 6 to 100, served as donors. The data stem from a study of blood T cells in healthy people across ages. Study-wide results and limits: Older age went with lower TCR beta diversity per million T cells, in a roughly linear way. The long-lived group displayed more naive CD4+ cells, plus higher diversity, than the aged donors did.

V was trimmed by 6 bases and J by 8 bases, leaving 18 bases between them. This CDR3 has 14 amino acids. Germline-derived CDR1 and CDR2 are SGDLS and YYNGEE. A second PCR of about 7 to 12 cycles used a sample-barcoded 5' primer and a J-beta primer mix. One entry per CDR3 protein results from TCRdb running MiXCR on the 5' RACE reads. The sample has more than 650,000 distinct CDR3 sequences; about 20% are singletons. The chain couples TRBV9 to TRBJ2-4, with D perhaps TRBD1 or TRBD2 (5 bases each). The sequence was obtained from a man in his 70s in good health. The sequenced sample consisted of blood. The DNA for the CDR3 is TGTGCCAGCAACACTGATGGGGGTGGAGACATTCAGTACTTC. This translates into CASNTDGGGDIQYF.